These 11 T cell receptor beta chains originate from one sample sequenced in a study of T-cell reconstitution after alpha-beta-depleted transplantation in children (dated by TCRdb to the mid-2010s). Per the publication, the treatment or condition label means: allogeneic hematopoietic cell transplantation with graft depleted of TCRalphabeta T cells and CD19 B cells. The library was produced with PCR. The sequencing machine was an Illumina HiSeq 2500. TCR libraries were prepared with molecular barcoding, using unique molecular identifiers to normalize TCRbeta repertoire quantification. Clones were called with MiXCR by TCRdb after fastp trimmed the public reads at Q25, and only in-frame beta chains were retained. Every entry covers one CDR3 protein and lists the most common genes and DNA from its rows. The sample records 600,000 or so distinct CDR3 sequences, 20% to 25% of which are singletons. Together, the top ten hold 13% to 15% of the sample.

Sample: PBMCs, mostly from graft donor cells, taken 360 days after TCRalphabeta/CD19-depleted stem cell transplant. The receptors shown here come from a boy under three years old who had a stem cell transplant for acute myeloid leukemia, so the T cells may come from the graft donor.

This clonotype was detected only a few times. The genes are TRBV29-1 and TRBJ2-7; D is possibly TRBD1 (6 bases). Germline CDR1 SQVTM, CDR2 ANQGSEA. There are 16 residues in the CDR3. V was trimmed by 5 bases and J by 1 base, leaving 21 bases between them. Here the CDR3 reads CSVTSGGNSPSYEQYF. The CDR3, as DNA: TGCAGCGTTACCAGTGGGGGCAATTCACCTTCCTACGAGCAGTACTTC.

Regarding this clonotype: One junction end does not reproduce the germline sequence, and a read error may be involved. The chain has TRBV20-1 and TRBJ2-7; D is possibly TRBD1 (6 bases). The CDR3 is 15 amino acids. CDR1 and CDR2 from the germline V gene are DFQATT and SNEGSKA (reference sequence). The CDR3 bases are TGCAGCGCTAGTGATGGGGGCCACCCCCAAGGGTGGCAGTACTTC. It translates to CSASDGGHPQGWQYF.

This clonotype showed up just a few times. V is TRBV12-3 or TRBV12-4 and J is TRBJ2-3, with 10 bases matching TRBD2. CDR3 length: 15 amino acids. Trimming took 8 bases from V and 6 from J; bases not matched to a gene: 11. The CDR3 bases are TGTGCCAGCTCCTCAAGCGGGGGGGCCGCGGATACGCAGTATTTT. Translation gives CASSSSGGAADTQYF.

The rearrangement joins TRBV7-2 to TRBJ2-4; 7 positions agree with TRBD1. Germline V gene sequence: CDR1 SGHTA, CDR2 FQGNSA. This CDR3 has 17 residues. The trim removed 1 base at V and 1 base at J, leaving 7 bases unmatched. This CDR3 reads CASSLGRGQRAKNIQYF. The CDR3 DNA reads as TGTGCCAGCAGCTTAGGAAGGGGGCAAAGGGCCAAAAACATTCAGTACTTC.

The chain employs TRBV7-9 and TRBJ2-3; TRBD1 aligns across 7 bases. The CDR3 spans 13 residues. Germline assignment: CDR1 SEHNR and CDR2 FQNEAQ (reference sequence). V shed 8 bases, J shed 4 bases, and the junction held 6 bases outside the gene matches. The CDR3 loop is CASVGQDADTQYF. CDR3 nucleotide sequence: TGTGCCAGCGTTGGACAGGACGCAGATACGCAGTATTTT.

This clonotype appeared many times. The chain couples TRBV27 to TRBJ2-3; D possibly matches TRBD1 or TRBD2 (5 bases each). Per the germline V gene, CDR1 is MNHEY and CDR2 is SMNVEV (reference sequence). The CDR3 has 15 amino acids. Trimming took 4 bases from V and 0 from J, leaving 11 bases between them. CDR3 in DNA: TGTGCCAGCAGTTATCGGGGCTCTAGCACAGATACGCAGTATTTT. This sequence encodes CASSYRGSSTDTQYF.

Details on this clonotype: This may come from a read error, since a much larger clone is one base off. The gene calls are TRBV10-3 and TRBJ2-7; tentatively, D is TRBD1 (5 bases). Trimming removed 0 bases from V and 4 bases from J, with 10 bases in between. This CDR3 is 14 amino acids long. The germline CDR1 and CDR2 sequences are ENHRY and SYGVKD. CDR3 DNA sequence: TGTGCCATCAGTGAGTCCGGCAGGGCTTACGAGCAGTACTTC. As protein: CAISESGRAYEQYF.

The chain recombines TRBV12-3 or TRBV12-4 with TRBJ2-3; D unclear. CDR3 length: 13 amino acids. V lost 6 bases, J lost 6 bases, and 13 bases lay in between. As DNA, the CDR3 is TGTGCCAGCAGAGTGAATAGCCCCGATACGCAGTATTTT. This sequence encodes CASRVNSPDTQYF.

The genes are TRBV12-3 or TRBV12-4 and TRBJ1-1; no clear D gene. The CDR3 totals 13 residues. Between the trimmed V and J ends, which lost 6 bases and 3 bases, there was a span of 11 bases. This CDR3 is CASSGSEHTEAFF. The CDR3 coding sequence is TGTGCCAGCAGCGGTTCTGAGCACACTGAAGCTTTCTTT.

The V call is TRBV28, the J call TRBJ2-1, with D unclear. Germline CDR1 reads MDHEN; CDR2 reads SYDVKM. CDR3 length: 14 residues. V was cut by 5 bases and J by 6 bases, with 14 bases left in between. The CDR3 protein is CASSAPGAVNEQFF. The CDR3 nucleotides are TGTGCCAGCAGTGCCCCGGGCGCAGTCAATGAGCAGTTCTTC.

The chain couples TRBV13 to TRBJ1-2; TRBD1 matches 9 bases. This CDR3 has 18 amino acids. V was pared by 4 bases and J by 4 bases, with 16 bases of the junction left unmatched. The V gene's germline CDR1 is PRHDT and CDR2 FYEKMQ (reference sequence). Here the CDR3 DNA reads TGTGCCAGCAGCTCAAGTTTGCCCATCGGGACAGGGAGCTATGGCTACACCTTC. Translation: CASSSSLPIGTGSYGYTF.